The clone carrying this T cell receptor beta chain was picked up a small number of times. This entry comes from a study of T-cell memory formation after mild COVID-19. The CDR3 is made up of 14 amino acids. The V end was cut by 3 bases, the J end by 4 bases, with 14 bases between. Germline CDR1 reads DFQATT; CDR2 reads SNEGSKA (reference sequence). One entry per CDR3 protein results from TCRdb running MiXCR on the 5' RACE reads. Of about 430,000 distinct CDR3 sequences listed, 15% to 20% are singletons. This TCR was sampled from a man aged 18 to 30 who had mild COVID-19 (a few samples of this study predate the infection). Cell type and time point are not known. V is TRBV20-1 and J is TRBJ2-3, with D possibly being TRBD2 (5 bases). The specimen sequenced was PBMCs or a T cell subset sorted from them (not recorded which). CDR3 nucleotides: TGCAGTGCTAGTCAACGGGGTTTAGCAGATACGCAGTATTTT. Its translation: CSASQRGLADTQYF.